A single TCR beta chain is shown here with its context. Its antigen is still unknown. This entry comes from a study of cytomegalovirus exposure and HLA in healthy donors. Overall study results and limits: A previous analysis found most TCR beta V segments productive roughly 87% or roughly 30% of the time. Sequence variants that were highly shared formed a cluster that was likely a sequencing artifact. A missense DCLRE1C variant was associated with V- and J-gene trimming of TCR beta chains in a later analysis, and an independent cohort replicated the association. Most TCR sequences were seen very rarely across donors, but some public TCRs occurred in many.

Deletions cut 3 bases from V and 3 bases from J, with 11 bases between. CDR3 length equals 15 residues. Per the germline V gene, CDR1 is SNHLY and CDR2 is FYNNEI. In the PCR, 60 Vbeta and 13 Jbeta primers were used. Some clones are missing from TCRdb's copy, which holds only in-frame ones; the method was immunoSEQ multiplex PCR. The table has approximately 100,000 clones, over 70% seen once; the top ten hold over 9.5%. The chain combines TRBV2 with TRBJ1-4, with D perhaps TRBD1 (6 bases). The TCR originated in a man aged 50-60 years in good health and CMV-seronegative. The sample taken for sequencing was PBMCs. The CDR3 DNA sequence: TGTGCCAGCAGTGACCAGGGACACCCTAATGAAAAACTGTTTTTT. It translates to CASSDQGHPNEKLFF.